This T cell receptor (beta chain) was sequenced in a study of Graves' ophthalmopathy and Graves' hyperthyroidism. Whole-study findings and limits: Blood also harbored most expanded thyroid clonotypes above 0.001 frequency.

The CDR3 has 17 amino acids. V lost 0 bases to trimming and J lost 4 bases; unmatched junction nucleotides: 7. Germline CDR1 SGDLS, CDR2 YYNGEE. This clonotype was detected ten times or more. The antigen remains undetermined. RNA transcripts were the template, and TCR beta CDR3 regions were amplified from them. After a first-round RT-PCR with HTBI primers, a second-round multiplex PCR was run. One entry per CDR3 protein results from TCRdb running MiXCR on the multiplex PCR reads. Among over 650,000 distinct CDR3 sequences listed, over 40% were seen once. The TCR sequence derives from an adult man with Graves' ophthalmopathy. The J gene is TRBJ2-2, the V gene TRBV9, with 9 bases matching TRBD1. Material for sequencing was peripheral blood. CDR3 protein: CASSVEQGQGPTGELFF. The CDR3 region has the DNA TGTGCCAGCAGCGTAGAACAGGGACAGGGACCCACCGGGGAGCTGTTTTTT. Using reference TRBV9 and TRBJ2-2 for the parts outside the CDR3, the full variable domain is DSGVTQTPKHLITATGQRVTLRCSPRSGDLSVYWYQQSLDQGLQFLIQYYNGEERAKGNILERFSAQQFPDLHSELNLSSLELGDSALYFCASSVEQGQGPTGELFFGEGSRLTVL.